These 3 T cell receptor beta chains came from one sample sequenced in a study of blood T cell repertoires in COVID-19. Measured with immunoSEQ multiplex PCR; TCRdb has only the in-frame clones, and not every one. The repertoire holds over 200,000 clones, with approximately 86% as singletons. The sequenced sample was peripheral blood. The source of these receptors is a woman aged 25 to 39 with COVID-19, enrolled during active disease.

The CDR3 spells CASSAGSLNTEAFF. In nucleotides, the CDR3 is TGTGCCAGCAGCGCCGGGAGCTTGAACACTGAAGCTTTCTTT. The V gene is TRBV9, the J gene TRBJ1-1; D not resolved. Trimming took 3 bases from V and 0 from J, leaving 9 bases between them. CDR3 length: 14 amino acids. CDR1 is SGDLS, CDR2 YYNGEE, per germline.

The CDR3 region has the DNA TGTGCCAGTGGAGGGGGCTCAGACTATGGCTACACCTTC. Its protein is CASGGGSDYGYTF. The rearrangement uses TRBV19 and TRBJ1-2; 7 bases line up with TRBD1. This CDR3 region has 13 residues. Trimming at V came to 8 bases and at J to 3 bases, leaving 6 bases not matched to a gene. Germline V gene sequence: CDR1 LNHDA, CDR2 SQIVND (reference sequence). Full variable domain (outside the CDR3, taken from reference TRBV19 and TRBJ1-2): DGGITQSPKYLFRKEGQNVTLSCEQNLNHDAMYWYRQDPGQGLRLIYYSQIVNDFQKGDIAEGYSVSREKKESFPLTVTSAQKNPTAFYLCASGGGSDYGYTFGSGTRLTVV.

This chain connects TRBV4-1 to TRBJ2-3, with 8 positions matching TRBD2. This CDR3 is 16 amino acids long. J lost 3 bases, V lost 6 bases, and 11 bases had no gene match. Germline V gene lookup returns CDR1 MGHRA and CDR2 YSYEKL. CDR3 loop: CASSLRAGVGTDTQYF. DNA for the CDR3: TGCGCCAGCAGTCTCAGAGCGGGAGTCGGAACAGATACGCAGTATTTT.